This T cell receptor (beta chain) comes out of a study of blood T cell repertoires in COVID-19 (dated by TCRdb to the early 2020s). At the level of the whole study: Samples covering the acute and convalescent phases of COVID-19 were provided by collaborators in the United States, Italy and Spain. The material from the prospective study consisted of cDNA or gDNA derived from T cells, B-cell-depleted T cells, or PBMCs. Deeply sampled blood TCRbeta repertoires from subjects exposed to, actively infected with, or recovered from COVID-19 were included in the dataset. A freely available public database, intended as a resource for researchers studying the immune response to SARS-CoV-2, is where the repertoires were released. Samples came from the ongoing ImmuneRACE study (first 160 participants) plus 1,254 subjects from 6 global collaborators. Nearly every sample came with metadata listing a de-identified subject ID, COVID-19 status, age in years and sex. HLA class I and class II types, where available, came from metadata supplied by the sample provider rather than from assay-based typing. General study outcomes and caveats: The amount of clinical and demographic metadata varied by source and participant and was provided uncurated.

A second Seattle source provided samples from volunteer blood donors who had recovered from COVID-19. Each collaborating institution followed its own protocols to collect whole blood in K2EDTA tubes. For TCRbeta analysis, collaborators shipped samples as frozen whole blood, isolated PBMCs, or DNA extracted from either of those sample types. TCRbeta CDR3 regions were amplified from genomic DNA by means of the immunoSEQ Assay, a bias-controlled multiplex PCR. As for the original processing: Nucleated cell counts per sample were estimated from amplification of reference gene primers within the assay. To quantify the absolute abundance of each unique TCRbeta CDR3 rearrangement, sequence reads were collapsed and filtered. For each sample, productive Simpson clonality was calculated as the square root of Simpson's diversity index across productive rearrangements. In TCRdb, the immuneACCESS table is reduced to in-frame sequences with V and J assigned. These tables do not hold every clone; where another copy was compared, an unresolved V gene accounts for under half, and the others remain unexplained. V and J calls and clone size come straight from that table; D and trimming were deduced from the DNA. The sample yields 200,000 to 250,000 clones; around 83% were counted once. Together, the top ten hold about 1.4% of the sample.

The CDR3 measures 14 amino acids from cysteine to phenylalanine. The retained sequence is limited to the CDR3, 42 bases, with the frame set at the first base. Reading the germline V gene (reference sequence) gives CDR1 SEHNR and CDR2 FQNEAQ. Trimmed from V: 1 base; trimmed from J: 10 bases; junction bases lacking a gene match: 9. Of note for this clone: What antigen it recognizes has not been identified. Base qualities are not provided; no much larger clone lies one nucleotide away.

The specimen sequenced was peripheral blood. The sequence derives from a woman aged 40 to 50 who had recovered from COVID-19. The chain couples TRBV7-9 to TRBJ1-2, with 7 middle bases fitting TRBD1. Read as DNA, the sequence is TGTGCCAGCAGCTTAGTAGGACAGGTCTCCATCTACACCTTC. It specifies CASSLVGQVSIYTF.